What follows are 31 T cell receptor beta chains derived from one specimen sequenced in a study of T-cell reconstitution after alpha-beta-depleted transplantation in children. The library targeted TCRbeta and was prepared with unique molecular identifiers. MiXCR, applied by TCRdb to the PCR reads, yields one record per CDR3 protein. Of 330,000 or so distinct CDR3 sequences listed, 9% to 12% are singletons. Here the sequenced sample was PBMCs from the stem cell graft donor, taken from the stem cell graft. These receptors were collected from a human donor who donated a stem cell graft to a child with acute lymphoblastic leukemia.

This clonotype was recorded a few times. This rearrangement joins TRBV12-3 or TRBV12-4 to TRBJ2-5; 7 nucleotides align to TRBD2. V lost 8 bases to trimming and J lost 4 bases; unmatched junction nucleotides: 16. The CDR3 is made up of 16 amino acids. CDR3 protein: CASRGGTVTARETQYF. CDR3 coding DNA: TGTGCCAGCCGCGGGGGAACCGTCACCGCCCGAGAGACCCAGTACTTC.

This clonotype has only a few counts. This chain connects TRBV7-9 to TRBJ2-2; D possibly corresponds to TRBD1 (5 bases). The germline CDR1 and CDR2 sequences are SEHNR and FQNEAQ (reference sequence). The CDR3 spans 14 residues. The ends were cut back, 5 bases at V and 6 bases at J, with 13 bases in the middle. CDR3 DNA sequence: TGTGCCAGCAGCGGAGACAGTGGCCCCGGGGAGCTGTTTTTT. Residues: CASSGDSGPGELFF.

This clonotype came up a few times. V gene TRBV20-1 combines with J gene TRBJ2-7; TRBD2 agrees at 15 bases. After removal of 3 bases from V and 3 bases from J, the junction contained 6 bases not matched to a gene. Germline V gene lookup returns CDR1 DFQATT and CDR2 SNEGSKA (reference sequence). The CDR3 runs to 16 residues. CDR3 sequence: CSARWGLAGGDYEQYF. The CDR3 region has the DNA TGCAGTGCTAGGTGGGGACTAGCGGGAGGTGACTACGAGCAGTACTTC.

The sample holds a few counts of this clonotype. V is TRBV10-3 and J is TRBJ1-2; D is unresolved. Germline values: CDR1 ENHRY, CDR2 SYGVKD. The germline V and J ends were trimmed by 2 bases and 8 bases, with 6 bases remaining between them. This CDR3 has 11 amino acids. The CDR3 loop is CAISEMGGYTF. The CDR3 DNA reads TGTGCCATCAGTGAGATGGGAGGCTACACCTTC.

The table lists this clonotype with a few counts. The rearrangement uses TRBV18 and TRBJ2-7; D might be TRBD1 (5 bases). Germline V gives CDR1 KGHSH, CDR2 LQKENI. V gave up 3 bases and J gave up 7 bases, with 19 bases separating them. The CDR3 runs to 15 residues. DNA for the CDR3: TGTGCCAGCTCACCGACCAGGGATTTACCCAATGAGCAGTACTTC. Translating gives CASSPTRDLPNEQYF.

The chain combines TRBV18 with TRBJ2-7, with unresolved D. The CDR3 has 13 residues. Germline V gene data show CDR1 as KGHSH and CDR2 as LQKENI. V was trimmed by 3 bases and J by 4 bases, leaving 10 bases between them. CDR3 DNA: TGTGCCAGCTCACCGGGCCAGTTATACGAGCAGTACTTC. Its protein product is CASSPGQLYEQYF. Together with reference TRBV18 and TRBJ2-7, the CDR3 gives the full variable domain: NAGVMQNPRHLVRRRGQEARLRCSPMKGHSHVYWYRQLPEEGLKFMVYLQKENIIDESGMPKERFSAEFPKEGPSILRIQQVVRGDSAAYFCASSPGQLYEQYFGPGTRLTVT.

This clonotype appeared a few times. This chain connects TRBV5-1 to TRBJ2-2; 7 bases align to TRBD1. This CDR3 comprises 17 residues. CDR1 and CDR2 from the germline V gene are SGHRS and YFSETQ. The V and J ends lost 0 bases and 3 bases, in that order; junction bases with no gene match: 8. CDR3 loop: CASSLEQGRLDTGELFF. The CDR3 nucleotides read TGCGCCAGCAGCTTGGAACAGGGGAGATTGGACACCGGGGAGCTGTTTTTT.

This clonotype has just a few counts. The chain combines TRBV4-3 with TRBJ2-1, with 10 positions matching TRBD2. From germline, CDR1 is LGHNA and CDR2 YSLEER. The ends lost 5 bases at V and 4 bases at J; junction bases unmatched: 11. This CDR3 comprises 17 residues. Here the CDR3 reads CASSYIAGGSNYNEQFF. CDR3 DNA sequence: TGCGCCAGCAGCTACATAGCGGGAGGAAGCAATTACAATGAGCAGTTCTTC.

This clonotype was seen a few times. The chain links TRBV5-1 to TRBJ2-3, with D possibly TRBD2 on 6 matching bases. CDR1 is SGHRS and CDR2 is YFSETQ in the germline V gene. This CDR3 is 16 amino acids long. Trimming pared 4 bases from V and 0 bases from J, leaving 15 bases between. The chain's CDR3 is CASSLNIAVSTDTQYF. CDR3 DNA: TGCGCCAGCAGCCTCAATATAGCGGTTAGCACAGATACGCAGTATTTT.

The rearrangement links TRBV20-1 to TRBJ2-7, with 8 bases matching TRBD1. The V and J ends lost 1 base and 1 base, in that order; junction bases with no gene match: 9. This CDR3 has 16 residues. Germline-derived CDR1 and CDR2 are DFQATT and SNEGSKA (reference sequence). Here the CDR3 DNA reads TGCAGTGCTAGAGCCTCCAGGGGGCGCTTTTCCTACGAGCAGTACTTC. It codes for CSARASRGRFSYEQYF.

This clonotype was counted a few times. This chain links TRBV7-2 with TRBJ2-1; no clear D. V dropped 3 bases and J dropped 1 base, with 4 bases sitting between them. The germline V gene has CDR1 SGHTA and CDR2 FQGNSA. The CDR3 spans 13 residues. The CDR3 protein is CASSFNSYNEQFF. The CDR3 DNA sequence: TGTGCCAGCAGCTTTAATTCCTACAATGAGCAGTTCTTC.

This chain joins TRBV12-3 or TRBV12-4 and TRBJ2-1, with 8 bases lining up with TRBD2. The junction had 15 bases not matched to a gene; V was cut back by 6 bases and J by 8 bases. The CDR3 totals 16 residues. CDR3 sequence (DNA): TGTGCCAGCAGACGTACCGGGACTAGGGGTGGGGATGAGCAGTTCTTC. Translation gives CASRRTGTRGGDEQFF.

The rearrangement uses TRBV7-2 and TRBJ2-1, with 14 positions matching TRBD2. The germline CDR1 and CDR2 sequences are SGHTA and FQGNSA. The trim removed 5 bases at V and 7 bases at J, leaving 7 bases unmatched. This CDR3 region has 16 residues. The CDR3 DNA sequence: TGTGCCAGCAGCGACCGAGGGACTAGCGGGAGAAATGAGCAGTTCTTC. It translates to CASSDRGTSGRNEQFF.

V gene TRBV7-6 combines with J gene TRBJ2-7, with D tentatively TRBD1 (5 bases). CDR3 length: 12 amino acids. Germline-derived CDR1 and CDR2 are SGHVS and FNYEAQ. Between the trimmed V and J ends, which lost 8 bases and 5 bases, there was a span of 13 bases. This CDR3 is CASGPQGNEQYF. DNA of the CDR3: TGTGCCAGCGGACCCCAGGGAAACGAGCAGTACTTC.

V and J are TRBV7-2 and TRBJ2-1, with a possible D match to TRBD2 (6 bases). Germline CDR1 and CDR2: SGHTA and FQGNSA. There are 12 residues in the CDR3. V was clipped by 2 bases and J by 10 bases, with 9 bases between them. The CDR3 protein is CASSLYGGEQFF. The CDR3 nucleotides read TGTGCCAGCAGCTTATACGGGGGAGAGCAGTTCTTC.

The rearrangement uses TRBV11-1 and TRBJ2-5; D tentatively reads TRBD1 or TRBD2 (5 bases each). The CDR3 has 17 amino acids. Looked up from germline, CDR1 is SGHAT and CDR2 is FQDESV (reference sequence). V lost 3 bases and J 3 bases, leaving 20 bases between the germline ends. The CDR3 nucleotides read TGTGCCAGCAGCTTTGGTACTGTAAGGGACGGGGAAGAGACCCAGTACTTC. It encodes CASSFGTVRDGEETQYF. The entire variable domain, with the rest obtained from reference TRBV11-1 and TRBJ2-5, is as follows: EAEVAQSPRYKITEKSQAVAFWCDPISGHATLYWYRQILGQGPELLVQFQDESVVDDSQLPKDRFSAERLKGVDSTLKIQPAELGDSAMYLCASSFGTVRDGEETQYFGPGTRLLVL.

CDR3 amino acids: CASSLAGETDTQYF. The CDR3 DNA reads as TGTGCCAGCAGTTTAGCGGGAGAAACAGATACGCAGTATTTT. The rearrangement links TRBV2 to TRBJ2-3, with TRBD2 matching 9 bases. V lost 5 bases, J lost 3 bases, and 3 bases stayed unmatched. The CDR3 consists of 14 residues. In germline, CDR1 is SNHLY, CDR2 FYNNEI.

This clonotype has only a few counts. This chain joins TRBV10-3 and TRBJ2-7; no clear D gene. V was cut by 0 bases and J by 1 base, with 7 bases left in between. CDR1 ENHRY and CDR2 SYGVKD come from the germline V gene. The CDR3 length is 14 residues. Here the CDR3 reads CAISESSVSYEQYF. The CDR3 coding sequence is TGTGCCATCAGTGAGTCATCAGTATCCTACGAGCAGTACTTC.

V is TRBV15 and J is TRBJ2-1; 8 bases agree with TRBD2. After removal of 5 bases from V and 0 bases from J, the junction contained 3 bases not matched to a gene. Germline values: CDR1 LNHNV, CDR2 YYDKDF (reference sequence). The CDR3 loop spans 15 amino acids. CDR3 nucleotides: TGTGCCACCAGCGTAGGGACTAGCTCCTACAATGAGCAGTTCTTC. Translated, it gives CATSVGTSSYNEQFF.

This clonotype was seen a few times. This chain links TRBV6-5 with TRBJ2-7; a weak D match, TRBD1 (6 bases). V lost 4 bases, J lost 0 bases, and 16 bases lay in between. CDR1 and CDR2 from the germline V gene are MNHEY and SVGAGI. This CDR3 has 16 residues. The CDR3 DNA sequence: TGTGCCAGCAGTTCCTCAACGGACAGTAACTCCTACGAGCAGTACTTC. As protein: CASSSSTDSNSYEQYF.

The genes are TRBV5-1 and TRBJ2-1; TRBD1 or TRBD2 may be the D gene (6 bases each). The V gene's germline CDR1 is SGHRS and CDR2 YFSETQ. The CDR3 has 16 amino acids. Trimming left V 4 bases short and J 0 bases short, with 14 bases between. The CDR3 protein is CASSPRRGASYNEQFF. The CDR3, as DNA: TGCGCCAGCAGCCCCAGGAGGGGGGCCTCCTACAATGAGCAGTTCTTC.

CDR3 residues: CSAWNEDSSYEQYF. In DNA form, the CDR3 reads TGCAGTGCTTGGAACGAAGACTCTTCCTACGAGCAGTACTTC. V is TRBV20-1 and J is TRBJ2-7; D not certain. Germline V gives CDR1 DFQATT, CDR2 SNEGSKA (reference sequence). CDR3 length: 14 residues. Trimming removed 5 bases at V and 1 base at J, with 15 bases between.

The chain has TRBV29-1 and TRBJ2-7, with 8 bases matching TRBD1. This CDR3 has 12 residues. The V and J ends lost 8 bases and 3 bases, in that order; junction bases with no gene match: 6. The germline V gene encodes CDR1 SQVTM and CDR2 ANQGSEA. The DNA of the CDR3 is TGCAGCACCGGACAGGGAGGCTACGAGCAGTACTTC. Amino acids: CSTGQGGYEQYF.

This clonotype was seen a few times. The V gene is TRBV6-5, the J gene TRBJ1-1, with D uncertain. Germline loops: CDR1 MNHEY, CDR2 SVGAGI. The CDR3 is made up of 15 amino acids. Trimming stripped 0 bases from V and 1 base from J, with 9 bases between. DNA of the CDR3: TGTGCCAGCAGTTACTCGAGGCTTTGGAACACTGAAGCTTTCTTT. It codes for CASSYSRLWNTEAFF.

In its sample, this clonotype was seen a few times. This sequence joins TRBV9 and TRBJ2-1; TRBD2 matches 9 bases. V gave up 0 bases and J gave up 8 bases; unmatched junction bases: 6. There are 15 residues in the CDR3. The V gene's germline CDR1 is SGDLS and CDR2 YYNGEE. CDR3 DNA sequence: TGTGCCAGCAGCGTAGTGGCGGGAGGGGGGGATGAGCAGTTCTTC. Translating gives CASSVVAGGGDEQFF.

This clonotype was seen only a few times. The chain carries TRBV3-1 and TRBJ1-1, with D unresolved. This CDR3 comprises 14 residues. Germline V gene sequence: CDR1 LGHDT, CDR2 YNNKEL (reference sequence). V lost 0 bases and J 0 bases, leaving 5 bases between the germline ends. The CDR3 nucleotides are TGTGCCAGCAGCCAAGACAGTTTGAACACTGAAGCTTTCTTT. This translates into CASSQDSLNTEAFF.

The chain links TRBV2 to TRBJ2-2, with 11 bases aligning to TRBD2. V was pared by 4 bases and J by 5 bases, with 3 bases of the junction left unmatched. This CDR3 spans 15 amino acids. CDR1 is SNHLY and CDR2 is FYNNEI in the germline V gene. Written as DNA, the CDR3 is TGTGCCAGCAGTGCTAGACTAGCGGGAACCGGGGAGCTGTTTTTT. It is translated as CASSARLAGTGELFF.

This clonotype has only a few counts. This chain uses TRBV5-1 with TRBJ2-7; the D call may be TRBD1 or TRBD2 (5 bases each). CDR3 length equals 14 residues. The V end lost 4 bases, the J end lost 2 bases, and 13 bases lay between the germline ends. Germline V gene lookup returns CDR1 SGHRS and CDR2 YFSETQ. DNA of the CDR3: TGCGCCAGCAGCCTGGGACGGGTTGCCTACGAGCAGTACTTC. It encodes CASSLGRVAYEQYF.

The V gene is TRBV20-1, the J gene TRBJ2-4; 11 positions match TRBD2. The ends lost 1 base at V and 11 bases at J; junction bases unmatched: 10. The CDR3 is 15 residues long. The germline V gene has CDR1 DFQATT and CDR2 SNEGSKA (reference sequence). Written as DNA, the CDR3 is TGCAGTGCTAGAGGCCAAACTAGCGGGAGAGACCTTCAGTACTTC. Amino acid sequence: CSARGQTSGRDLQYF.

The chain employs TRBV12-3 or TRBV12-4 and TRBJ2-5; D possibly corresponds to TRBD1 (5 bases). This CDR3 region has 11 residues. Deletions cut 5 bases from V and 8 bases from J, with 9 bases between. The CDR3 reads CASSPQGTQYF. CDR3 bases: TGTGCCAGCAGTCCCCAGGGTACCCAGTACTTC.

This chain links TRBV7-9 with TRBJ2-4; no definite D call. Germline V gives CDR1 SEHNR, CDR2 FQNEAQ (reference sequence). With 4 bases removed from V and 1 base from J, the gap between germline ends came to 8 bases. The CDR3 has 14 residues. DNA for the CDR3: TGTGCCAGCAGCTACTCTGGGGCCAAAAACATTCAGTACTTC. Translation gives CASSYSGAKNIQYF. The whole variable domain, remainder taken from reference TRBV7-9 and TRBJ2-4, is DTGVSQNPRHKITKRGQNVTFRCDPISEHNRLYWYRQTLGQGPEFLTYFQNEAQLEKSRLLSDRFSAERPKGSFSTLEIQRTEQGDSAMYLCASSYSGAKNIQYFGAGTRLSVL.